These 11 T cell receptor beta chains came from one sample sequenced in a study of cytomegalovirus exposure and HLA in healthy donors. The PCR ran on 60 Vbeta and 13 Jbeta primers. Method: immunoSEQ multiplex PCR; TCRdb's copy keeps in-frame clones and lacks some. In the table there are some 270,000 clones, about four fifths of which are singletons. The sample consisted of PBMCs. These receptors were taken from a girl aged 2-10 years in good health and CMV-seronegative.

The rearrangement links TRBV4-2 to TRBJ2-1, with a tentative D call TRBD1 (7 bases). Trimming stripped 0 bases from V and 3 bases from J, with 21 bases between. This CDR3 is 19 amino acids long. Looked up from germline, CDR1 is LGHNA and CDR2 is YNFKEQ. The CDR3 sequence is CASSQEGGSGLPYYNEQFF. The CDR3 DNA follows: TGTGCCAGCAGCCAAGAAGGGGGCTCGGGACTCCCCTACTACAATGAGCAGTTCTTC.

This chain uses TRBV6-5 with TRBJ1-2; D is perhaps TRBD1 (5 bases). The CDR3 spans 15 residues. V was shortened by 6 bases and J by 0 bases, with 14 bases between the two germline ends. Germline V CDR1 and CDR2: MNHEY, SVGAGI. This chain's CDR3 is CASRSQASSNYGYTF. CDR3 coding DNA: TGTGCCAGCAGGTCACAGGCTTCGTCTAACTATGGCTACACCTTC.

This chain links TRBV21-1 with TRBJ2-7; TRBD2 reflects the table's D call only, with no check against the DNA. TRBV21-1 is termed a pseudogene. The CDR3 is 14 residues long. This CDR3 reads CAREGLAVTYEQYF. CDR3 nucleotides: TGTGCCAGGGAGGGACTAGCGGTAACCTACGAGCAGTACTTC.

This clone was counted a single time. The J gene is TRBJ2-7, the V gene TRBV28; 7 bases are shared with TRBD2. Trimming cost V 2 bases and J 5 bases; bases outside gene matches: 6. The CDR3 is 14 amino acids. The germline gives CDR1 MDHEN, CDR2 SYDVKM. CDR3 DNA sequence: TGTGCCAGCAGTTTACCGCTAGCGGCCAACGAGCAGTACTTC. Translated: CASSLPLAANEQYF. Using reference TRBV28 and TRBJ2-7 for the parts outside the CDR3, the full variable domain is DVKVTQSSRYLVKRTGEKVFLECVQDMDHENMFWYRQDPGLGLRLIYFSYDVKMKEKGDIPEGYSVSREKKERFSLILESASTNQTSMYLCASSLPLAANEQYFGPGTRLTVT.

This clone appeared a few times. The genes are TRBV19 and TRBJ2-1; 13 bases agree with TRBD2. This CDR3 contains 22 residues. Germline CDR1 is LNHDA and CDR2 is SQIVND (reference sequence). V lost 9 bases and J lost 3; bases outside the gene matches: 26. The CDR3, as DNA: TGTGCCAGCAGATTACAGGGGCTCGCGGGACTAGCGGGATCGCGAATCTACAATGAGCAGTTCTTC. It codes for CASRLQGLAGLAGSRIYNEQFF. Full variable domain (missing parts from reference TRBV19 and TRBJ2-1): DGGITQSPKYLFRKEGQNVTLSCEQNLNHDAMYWYRQDPGQGLRLIYYSQIVNDFQKGDIAEGYSVSREKKESFPLTVTSAQKNPTAFYLCASRLQGLAGLAGSRIYNEQFFGPGTRLTVL.

The rearrangement uses TRBV27 and TRBJ1-2, with a weak D call TRBD1 (6 bases). The CDR3 is made up of 15 amino acids. Trimming pared 7 bases from V and 8 bases from J, leaving 23 bases between. Germline assignment: CDR1 MNHEY and CDR2 SMNVEV (reference sequence). The CDR3: CASTTNLDRLDGYTF. CDR3 nucleotide sequence: TGTGCCAGCACCACCAACCTCGACAGGCTAGACGGCTACACCTTC.

This chain connects TRBV7-6 to TRBJ1-2; 9 bases map to TRBD1. The CDR3 consists of 15 residues. CDR1 and CDR2 from the germline V gene are SGHVS and FNYEAQ. With 4 bases clipped from V and 2 bases from J, the junction kept 5 bases outside the gene matches. The CDR3 is CASSSRDRVNYGYTF. DNA of the CDR3: TGTGCCAGCAGCTCGCGGGACAGGGTGAACTATGGCTACACCTTC.

This clone has only one observation. Other DNA sequences of this sample code for an identical CDR3. The gene calls are TRBV6-5 and TRBJ2-7, with D unclear. Germline CDR1 and CDR2: MNHEY and SVGAGI. Trimming cost V 3 bases and J 0 bases, with 6 bases left between them. The length of the CDR3 is 13 residues. The CDR3 DNA reads TGTGCCAGCAGTTATAGCAGCTCCTACGAGCAGTACTTC. It specifies CASSYSSSYEQYF.

V and J are TRBV27 and TRBJ1-5, with TRBD1 matching over 8 bases. Germline V gives CDR1 MNHEY, CDR2 SMNVEV (reference sequence). The V segment lost 5 bases and the J segment 7 bases; nucleotides outside the gene matches: 4. This CDR3 spans 13 amino acids. In DNA form, the CDR3 reads TGTGCCAGCAGTACAGGGGGAAGGCAGCCCCAGCATTTT. The encoded protein is CASSTGGRQPQHF.

J is TRBJ2-7 and V is TRBV7-9; TRBD2 agrees at 7 bases. Germline CDR1 SEHNR, CDR2 FQNEAQ (reference sequence). Trimming took 5 bases from V and 7 from J; bases not matched to a gene: 17. This CDR3 has 16 residues. The CDR3 nucleotides are TGTGCCAGCAGCAGTAAACGGACCACCTCAGCGGGGGAGCAGTACTTC. Protein: CASSSKRTTSAGEQYF. Full variable domain (rest looked up from reference TRBV7-9 and TRBJ2-7): DTGVSQNPRHKITKRGQNVTFRCDPISEHNRLYWYRQTLGQGPEFLTYFQNEAQLEKSRLLSDRFSAERPKGSFSTLEIQRTEQGDSAMYLCASSSKRTTSAGEQYFGPGTRLTVT.

The chain employs TRBV11-2 and TRBJ2-7, with 8 bases lining up with TRBD1. The junction had 8 bases not matched to a gene; V was cut back by 4 bases and J by 6 bases. The CDR3 contains 14 residues. Germline V gene data show CDR1 as SGHAT and CDR2 as FQNNGV. The CDR3: CASSSRQGLREQYF. The CDR3 nucleotides read TGTGCCAGCAGCTCACGACAGGGGTTGCGCGAGCAGTACTTC.